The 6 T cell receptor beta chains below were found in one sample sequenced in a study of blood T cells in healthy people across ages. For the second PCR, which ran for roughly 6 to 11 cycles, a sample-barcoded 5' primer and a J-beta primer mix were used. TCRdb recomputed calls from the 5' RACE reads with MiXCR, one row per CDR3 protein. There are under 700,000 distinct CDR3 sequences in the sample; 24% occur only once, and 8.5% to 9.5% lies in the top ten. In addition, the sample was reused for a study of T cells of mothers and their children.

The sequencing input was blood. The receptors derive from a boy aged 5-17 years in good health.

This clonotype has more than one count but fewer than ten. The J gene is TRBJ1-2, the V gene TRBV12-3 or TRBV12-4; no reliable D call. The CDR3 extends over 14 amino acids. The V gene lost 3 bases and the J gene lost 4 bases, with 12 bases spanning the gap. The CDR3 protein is CASSFKAKGYGYTF. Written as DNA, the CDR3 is TGTGCCAGCAGTTTTAAGGCAAAGGGCTATGGCTACACCTTC.

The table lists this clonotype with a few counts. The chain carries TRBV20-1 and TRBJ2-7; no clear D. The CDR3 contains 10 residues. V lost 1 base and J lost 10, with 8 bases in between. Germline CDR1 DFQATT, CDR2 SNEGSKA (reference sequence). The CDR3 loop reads CSARGGSQYF. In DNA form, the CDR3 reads TGCAGTGCTAGAGGGGGTAGCCAGTACTTC.

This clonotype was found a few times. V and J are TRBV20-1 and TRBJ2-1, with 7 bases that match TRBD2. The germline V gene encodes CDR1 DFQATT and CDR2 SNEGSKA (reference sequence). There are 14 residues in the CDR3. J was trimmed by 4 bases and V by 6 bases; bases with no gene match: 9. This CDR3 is CSALREGSYNEQFF. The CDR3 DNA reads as TGCAGTGCCCTCAGGGAGGGCTCGTACAATGAGCAGTTCTTC.

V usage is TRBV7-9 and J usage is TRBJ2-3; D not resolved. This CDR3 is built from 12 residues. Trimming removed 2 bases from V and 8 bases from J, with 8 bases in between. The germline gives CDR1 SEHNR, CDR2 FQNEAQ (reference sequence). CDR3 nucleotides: TGTGCCAGCAGCTTAACGCAGCTTACGCAGTATTTT. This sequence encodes CASSLTQLTQYF.

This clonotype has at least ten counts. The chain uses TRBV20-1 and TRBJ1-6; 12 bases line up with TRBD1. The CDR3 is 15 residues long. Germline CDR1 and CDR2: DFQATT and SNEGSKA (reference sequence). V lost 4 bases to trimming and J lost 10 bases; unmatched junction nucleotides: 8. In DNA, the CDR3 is TGCAGTGCTATTACCGGGACAGGGGGCCAATCACCCCTCCACTTT. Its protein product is CSAITGTGGQSPLHF.

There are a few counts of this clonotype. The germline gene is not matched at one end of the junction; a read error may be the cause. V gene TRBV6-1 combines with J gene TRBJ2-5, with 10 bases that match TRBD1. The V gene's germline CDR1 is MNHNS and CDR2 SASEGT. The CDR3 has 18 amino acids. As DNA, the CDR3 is TGTGCCAGCAGACATTCTTCGACAGGGGGCTCATGGAAAGAGACTCAGTACTTC. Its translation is CASRHSSTGGSWKETQYF.